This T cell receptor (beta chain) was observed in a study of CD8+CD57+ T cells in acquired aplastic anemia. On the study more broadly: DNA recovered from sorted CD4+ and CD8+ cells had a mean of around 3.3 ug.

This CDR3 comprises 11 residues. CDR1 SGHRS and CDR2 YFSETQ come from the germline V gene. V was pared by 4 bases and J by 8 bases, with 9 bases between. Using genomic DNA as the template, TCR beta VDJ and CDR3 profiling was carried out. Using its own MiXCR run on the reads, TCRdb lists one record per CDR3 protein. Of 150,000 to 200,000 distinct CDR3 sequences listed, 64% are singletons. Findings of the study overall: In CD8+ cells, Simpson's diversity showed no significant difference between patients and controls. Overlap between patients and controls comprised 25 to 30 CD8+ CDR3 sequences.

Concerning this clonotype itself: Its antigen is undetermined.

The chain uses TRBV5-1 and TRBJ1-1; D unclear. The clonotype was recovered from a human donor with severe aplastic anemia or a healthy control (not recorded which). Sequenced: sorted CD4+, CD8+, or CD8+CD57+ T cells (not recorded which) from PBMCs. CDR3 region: CASSGSWEAFF. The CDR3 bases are TGCGCCAGCAGCGGCAGCTGGGAAGCTTTCTTT.